Below, one TCR beta chain is given with its context. What it binds is unknown. The data originate from a study of neoadjuvant anti-PD-1 for oral cavity cancer. Study-wide findings and caveats: Treg/Th17 ratio rose with pretreatment blood and fell with post-treatment tumor TCRbeta clonality. TCR analyses covered only a few patients per response group.

Stage II-IVA oral cavity squamous cell carcinoma was new and untreated by systemic or radiation therapy. Blood cells were analyzed directly, without culture or expansion. Data came from immunoSEQ multiplex PCR; TCRdb stores just in-frame clones and leaves some out. The data show 65,000 to 95,000 clones, about 84% seen once. The starting material was PBMCs, obtained before nivolumab (anti-PD-1) treatment. The sequence came from a person between 35 and 79 years old with oral cavity squamous cell carcinoma.

CDR3 protein: CASSESTGAYEQYF. As DNA, the CDR3 is TGTGCCAGCAGTGAGTCGACAGGAGCCTACGAGCAGTACTTC. The rearrangement links TRBV25-1 to TRBJ2-7; D may be TRBD1 (6 bases). This CDR3 has 14 residues. The germline V gene encodes CDR1 MGHDK and CDR2 SYGVNS. Trimming shortened V by 3 bases and J by 2 bases, and 11 bases separated the two germline ends.